This TCR beta chain was recovered during a study of CD8 T cells in Susac syndrome (dated by TCRdb to 2018 to 2020). General notes on the study: Whether CD8+ T cell activation and differentiation in Susac syndrome was antigen driven was tested using repertoire sequencing. The investigation overall reported the following: The number of individuals in the TCR sequencing and HLA analysis was acknowledged as relatively small.

Peripheral blood CD8+ and CD4+ T cells from healthy donors, Susac syndrome patients and multiple sclerosis patients were profiled using high-throughput TCR beta sequencing. Treatment-naive patients with stable or active relapsing-remitting disease fulfilling revised McDonald criteria were used as multiple sclerosis controls. Bulk CD8+ and CD4+ T cells were purified by magnetic negative isolation, whereas CD8+ TEMRA cells were enriched by FACS. Blood was drawn into EDTA tubes, processed within 24 hours, and PBMCs were isolated by density gradient centrifugation. PBMCs intended for TCR sequencing were frozen in liquid nitrogen and were later thawed in a 37 degrees C water bath. The sorted or isolated CD4+, CD8+ and CD8+ TEMRA cells reached a purity of at least 90%. Via the germline V gene, CDR1 is KGHDR and CDR2 SFDVKD. Unmatched junction bases come to 4, with V trimmed by 4 bases and J by 5 bases. There are 14 amino acids in the CDR3, from cysteine to phenylalanine inclusive. The only DNA kept is the CDR3, 42 bases in frame from the first base.

On this clonotype itself: Its antigen remains undetermined. Per-nucleotide qualities are absent, and no much larger clonotype sits a single base away.

RNA was extracted using the RNeasy kit, and roughly 0.5 to 1 ug of the RNA was reverse transcribed with random hexamers. The immunoSEQ multiplex PCR assay, covering 54 Vbeta and 13 Jbeta segments, was used to amplify TCR beta CDR3 regions. Bias from PCR amplification was corrected by using a synthetic template baseline for primer optimization and for computational correction. From the authors' description of their analysis: Reads were annotated to V, D and J genes per IMGT and analyzed with immunoSEQ Analyzer, keeping only productive sequences. Clonality was calculated as one minus the Shannon entropy normalized by log2 of the number of productive unique sequences. For each patient and control, public and private clones were evaluated among the 100 most prevalent clones. Clones were defined as Susac-specific when absent from the healthy and MS cohorts, from fewer than 1,300 published viral clones and from other ImmuneACCESS disease sequences. TCRdb reprocessing: public reads trimmed at Q25 with fastp, clones called with MiXCR, in-frame beta chains kept. Each entry merges the rows of one CDR3 protein and shows their most common DNA and genes. TCRdb, not the original authors, processed these V and J calls. Recorded for this sample are over 130,000 distinct CDR3 sequences; 85% to 95% of them occurred a single time. The ten top clones hold over 0.1% of the sample.

The V and J genes are TRBV24-1 and TRBJ2-5; 9 central bases correspond to TRBD2. The clonotype was recovered from a human donor with multiple sclerosis. Sequencing was carried out using CD4+ T cells from PBMCs. Read as DNA, the sequence is TGTGCCACCAGTGACCCAACTAGCGGGGAGACCCAGTACTTC. The translation is CATSDPTSGETQYF.